The 22 T cell receptor beta chains below come from one sample, sequenced in a study of T cells in Graves' hyperthyroidism and ophthalmopathy. TCR beta CDR3 region amplification was performed from RNA transcripts. The TCR CDR3 was amplified in a first-round RT-PCR using the HTBI primer set. A single record per CDR3 protein comes from TCRdb applying MiXCR to the multiplex PCR reads. The table shows 450,000 to 650,000 distinct CDR3 sequences, with approximately 15% occurring only once. The source material was blood. The receptors here all came from a woman between 18 and 30 years old with Graves' ophthalmopathy.

This clonotype was found many times. The V gene is TRBV3-1, the J gene TRBJ2-7; 14 nucleotides agree with TRBD2. V lost 4 bases, J lost 2 bases, and 10 bases stayed unmatched. The germline gives CDR1 LGHDT, CDR2 YNNKEL (reference sequence). CDR3 size: 18 residues. The CDR3 protein is CASSPRTSGRLEPYEQYF. The CDR3 bases are TGTGCCAGCAGCCCGCGGACTAGCGGGAGGCTAGAGCCCTACGAGCAGTACTTC.

CDR3 in amino acids: CATSDPGHNYGYTF. CDR3 nucleotides: TGTGCCACCAGTGACCCGGGACACAACTATGGCTACACCTTC. V usage is TRBV24-1 and J usage is TRBJ1-2; D perhaps matches TRBD1 (6 bases). V was trimmed by 4 bases and J by 2 bases, leaving 10 bases between them. Germline V gene sequence: CDR1 KGHDR, CDR2 SFDVKD. This CDR3 is 14 amino acids long.

This clonotype was recorded many times. The chain couples TRBV7-9 to TRBJ2-5, with 13 bases fitting TRBD2. With 5 bases clipped from V and 2 bases from J, the junction kept 11 bases outside the gene matches. This CDR3 is built from 18 residues. Germline lookup yields CDR1 SEHNR and CDR2 FQNEAQ (reference sequence). The CDR3 sequence is CASSRTSGSTSWQETQYF. For the CDR3, the DNA is TGTGCCAGCAGCCGGACTAGCGGGAGTACTAGTTGGCAAGAGACCCAGTACTTC.

About this clonotype: This could be a read error, since a much larger clone is one nucleotide away. The rearrangement links TRBV6-2 or TRBV6-3 to TRBJ2-1, with 8 bases fitting TRBD2. Per the germline V gene, CDR1 is MNHEY and CDR2 is SVGEGT. There are 15 residues in the CDR3. Written as DNA, the CDR3 is TGTGCCAGCAGAATCGGACTAGCCCTGGGGTCTGAGCAGCTCTTC. Translation gives CASRIGLALGSEQLF.

This clonotype has ten or more counts. This chain links TRBV9 with TRBJ2-3, with D possibly TRBD2 on 6 matching bases. Germline CDR1 is SGDLS and CDR2 is YYNGEE. The CDR3 contains 16 residues. V was pared by 0 bases and J by 2 bases, with 13 bases between. This chain's CDR3 is CASSVGKRAYTDTQYF. Written as DNA, the CDR3 is TGTGCCAGCAGCGTAGGAAAGCGGGCCTACACAGATACGCAGTATTTT.

This clonotype was counted ten times or more. The chain carries TRBV19 and TRBJ1-1; possibly TRBD1 for D (6 bases). The V end was cut by 5 bases, the J end by 0 bases, with 10 bases between. This CDR3 has 14 residues. Germline CDR1 is LNHDA and CDR2 is SQIVND (reference sequence). The CDR3 loop reads CASSYRDMNTEAFF. The DNA for the CDR3 is TGTGCCAGTAGTTACAGGGATATGAACACTGAAGCTTTCTTT.

This clonotype was counted at least ten times. J is TRBJ2-3 and V is TRBV11-1; D may correspond to TRBD1 or TRBD2 (6 bases each). Germline V CDR1 and CDR2: SGHAT, FQDESV (reference sequence). V shed 5 bases and J shed 0 bases, with 15 bases lying between them. The CDR3 is 16 amino acids. CDR3 bases: TGTGCCAGCAGCCAGGGGACTTCCTTGAGCACAGATACGCAGTATTTT. It specifies CASSQGTSLSTDTQYF.

This clonotype was observed many times. V gene TRBV11-1 combines with J gene TRBJ1-1; 9 bases map to TRBD1. Germline CDR1 reads SGHAT; CDR2 reads FQDESV (reference sequence). The junction had 7 bases not matched to a gene; V was cut back by 5 bases and J by 9 bases. This CDR3 contains 13 residues. The CDR3 bases are TGTGCCAGCAGCCTCTGGGACAGGGACAAAGCTTTCTTT. Translation gives CASSLWDRDKAFF. The variable domain in full, completed from reference TRBV11-1 and TRBJ1-1, reads EAEVAQSPRYKITEKSQAVAFWCDPISGHATLYWYRQILGQGPELLVQFQDESVVDDSQLPKDRFSAERLKGVDSTLKIQPAELGDSAMYLCASSLWDRDKAFFGQGTRLTVV.

This clonotype turned up a few times. The rearrangement links TRBV4-1 to TRBJ2-1, with D tentatively TRBD2 (5 bases). The CDR3 is 17 amino acids. V was trimmed by 1 base and J by 4 bases, leaving 17 bases between them. The germline V gene has CDR1 MGHRA and CDR2 YSYEKL. The CDR3 region is CASSQGMRGSGYNEQFF. CDR3 in DNA: TGCGCCAGCAGCCAAGGCATGCGTGGGAGTGGGTACAATGAGCAGTTCTTC.

This clonotype turned up a few times. The chain uses TRBV6-1 and TRBJ1-5; the D gene is possibly TRBD1 (5 bases). The CDR3 runs to 13 residues. V lost 7 bases, J lost 6 bases, and 13 bases lay in between. In germline, CDR1 is MNHNS, CDR2 SASEGT. CDR3 amino acids: CASKATRGQPQHF. CDR3 bases: TGTGCCAGCAAAGCGACTAGGGGTCAGCCCCAGCATTTT.

In this sample, this clonotype turned up a few times. The chain employs TRBV4-2 and TRBJ2-5; 8 bases are a match to TRBD1. The J segment lost 7 bases and the V segment lost 4 bases, leaving 11 bases of the junction unmatched. Looked up from germline, CDR1 is LGHNA and CDR2 is YNFKEQ. CDR3 size: 15 residues. The chain's CDR3 is CASSLGQELGVTQYF. DNA of the CDR3: TGTGCCAGCAGCCTGGGACAGGAGCTGGGGGTGACCCAGTACTTC.

This clonotype has a count of ten or more. The genes are TRBV27 and TRBJ2-7, with a tentative D call TRBD2 (6 bases). Trimming shortened V by 8 bases and J by 4 bases, and 27 bases separated the two germline ends. The CDR3 extends over 17 amino acids. Germline CDR1 is MNHEY and CDR2 is SMNVEV (reference sequence). The CDR3 bases are TGTGCCAGCCGAAGCCCGGGACTGCTCTCGAGGGATTACGAGCAGTACTTC. Translation: CASRSPGLLSRDYEQYF.

This clonotype was detected ten times or more. The chain uses TRBV28 and TRBJ2-3; TRBD2 matches 14 bases. Trimming cost V 5 bases and J 3 bases; bases outside gene matches: 7. This CDR3 spans 17 amino acids. CDR1 and CDR2 (germline): MDHEN, SYDVKM. The CDR3 loop is CASSLPTSGRVTDTQYF. The CDR3 coding sequence is TGTGCCAGCAGTCTCCCGACTAGCGGGAGGGTTACAGATACGCAGTATTTT.

For this clonotype: A single base separates this from a much larger clone, so it may be a read error. The chain recombines TRBV5-8 with TRBJ2-1, with D possibly being TRBD2 (6 bases). Germline CDR1 reads SGHTS; CDR2 reads YDEGEE. CDR3 length equals 16 residues. This CDR3 is CGSSLDRVGGYNEQFF. DNA for the CDR3: TGTGGCAGCAGCTTGGATAGGGTGGGGGGTTACAATGAGCAGTTCTTC.

At least ten counts were recorded for this clonotype. V and J are TRBV9 and TRBJ2-7, with 10 bases that match TRBD1. The CDR3 is made up of 15 amino acids. The germline V gene encodes CDR1 SGDLS and CDR2 YYNGEE. The ends lost 2 bases at V and 2 bases at J; junction bases unmatched: 4. CDR3 coding DNA: TGTGCCAGCAGCGTGGGGGACAGGGGCCCCTACGAGCAGTACTTC. It is translated as CASSVGDRGPYEQYF.

This chain connects TRBV6-2 or TRBV6-3 to TRBJ2-3; maybe TRBD2 (5 bases). Trimming removed 2 bases at V and 1 base at J, with 13 bases between. CDR1 and CDR2 (germline): MNHEY, SVGEGT. The CDR3 spans 16 residues. CDR3 loop: CASSYPFGSRTDTQYF. CDR3 DNA sequence: TGTGCCAGCAGTTACCCCTTTGGGAGCCGCACAGATACGCAGTATTTT.

The J gene is TRBJ2-1, the V gene TRBV6-1; maybe TRBD2 (6 bases). The CDR3 contains 15 residues. V was pared by 7 bases and J by 2 bases, with 15 bases between. Per germline, CDR1 MNHNS and CDR2 SASEGT. The CDR3 region has the DNA TGTGCCAGCATTCTGAGCGGGCCTACCTACAATGAGCAGTTCTTC. Translated, it gives CASILSGPTYNEQFF.

This clonotype has a handful of counts. The chain is built from TRBV30 and TRBJ1-4; D ambiguous. Trimming cost V 3 bases and J 6 bases, with 11 bases left between them. Germline V gives CDR1 GTSNPN, CDR2 SVGIG (reference sequence). The length of the CDR3 is 13 residues. This CDR3 is CAWRLSPHEKLFF. In DNA, the CDR3 is TGTGCCTGGAGGCTGAGCCCGCATGAAAAACTGTTTTTT.

J is TRBJ2-5 and V is TRBV29-1, with TRBD2 matching over 12 bases. The CDR3 totals 16 residues. Germline trimming cut 4 bases from V and 4 bases from J; bases unmatched to any gene: 10. The germline V gene encodes CDR1 SQVTM and CDR2 ANQGSEA. CDR3 residues: CSVAGASGRVGETQYF. The DNA of the CDR3 is TGCAGCGTTGCTGGGGCTAGCGGGAGGGTCGGAGAGACCCAGTACTTC.

This clonotype was counted a single time. J is TRBJ2-5 and V is TRBV19, with D perhaps matching TRBD1 (6 bases). This CDR3 is 15 amino acids long. The germline V gene has CDR1 LNHDA and CDR2 SQIVND (reference sequence). The ends were cut back, 6 bases at V and 0 bases at J, with 14 bases in the middle. The CDR3 DNA is TGTGCCAGTAGACAATCAACAGGGTACCAAGAGACCCAGTACTTC. As protein: CASRQSTGYQETQYF.

There are many counts of this clonotype. The chain combines TRBV2 with TRBJ1-5; tentatively, D is TRBD1 (5 bases). Germline V gives CDR1 SNHLY, CDR2 FYNNEI. V lost 1 base to trimming and J lost 6 bases, with 7 bases between them. The CDR3 consists of 13 residues. This CDR3 reads CASSEEGIQPQHF. The CDR3 DNA reads TGTGCCAGCAGTGAAGAGGGGATTCAGCCCCAGCATTTT.

This clonotype was seen ten or more times. This chain joins TRBV7-9 and TRBJ2-7; TRBD2 agrees at 11 bases. V dropped 5 bases and J dropped 4; count of bases not matched to a gene: 7. CDR1 is SEHNR, CDR2 FQNEAQ, per germline (reference sequence). The CDR3 totals 15 residues. The chain's CDR3 is CASSHPGLAVYEQYF. In DNA form, the CDR3 reads TGTGCCAGCAGCCATCCGGGACTAGCGGTGTACGAGCAGTACTTC.